Following are 29 T cell receptor beta chains from one sample sequenced in a study of blood T cell repertoires in COVID-19. TCRdb's table, derived via immunoSEQ multiplex PCR, lists solely in-frame clones and lacks some. The profile shows about 280,000 clones, over 85% of them singletons. Sequencing used PBMCs or T cells enriched from blood (not recorded which). These receptors originate from a woman aged 60 to 75 who had recovered from COVID-19.

J is TRBJ1-5 and V is TRBV2, with a weak D call TRBD1 (5 bases). Germline V gene lookup returns CDR1 SNHLY and CDR2 FYNNEI. The CDR3 extends over 13 amino acids. V lost 11 bases and J lost 6, with 17 bases in between. The CDR3 spells CAGTRGAGQPQHF. For the CDR3, the DNA is TGTGCCGGCACGAGGGGAGCGGGTCAGCCCCAGCATTTT.

This clone was seen a handful of times. The chain carries TRBV7-3 and TRBJ2-1; 8 nucleotides agree with TRBD2. V lost 2 bases, J lost 2 bases, and 11 bases stayed unmatched. The CDR3 runs 18 residues. Per germline, CDR1 SGHTA and CDR2 FQGTGA. Here the CDR3 reads CASSLQAPGAGAYNEQFF. Written as DNA, the CDR3 is TGTGCCAGCAGCTTACAGGCGCCGGGAGCGGGGGCCTACAATGAGCAGTTCTTC.

About this clone itself: The sample contains more than one DNA sequence encoding this CDR3. The chain carries TRBV7-2 and TRBJ1-4; 8 bases agree with TRBD1. The CDR3 is made up of 14 amino acids. V lost 3 bases, J lost 7 bases, and 4 bases stayed unmatched. CDR1 is SGHTA, CDR2 FQGNSA, per germline. CDR3 sequence: CASSFQGAGEKLFF. DNA of the CDR3: TGTGCCAGCAGCTTCCAGGGGGCCGGTGAAAAACTGTTTTTT.

This clone was detected only a few times. V gene TRBV6-5 combines with J gene TRBJ2-1, with D perhaps matching TRBD2 (5 bases). Germline values: CDR1 MNHEY, CDR2 SVGAGI. V gave up 5 bases and J gave up 9 bases, with 11 bases separating them. The CDR3 length is 12 residues. The CDR3: CASSREWREQFF. The DNA of the CDR3 is TGTGCCAGCAGTAGGGAGTGGCGTGAGCAGTTCTTC.

This clone appeared a single time. CDR3 loop: CASSLGLAGVETQYF. CDR3 nucleotides: TGTGCCAGCAGCCTCGGACTAGCGGGAGTGGAGACCCAGTACTTC. The chain recombines TRBV7-3 with TRBJ2-5; 13 bases line up with TRBD2. Trimming cost V 5 bases and J 5 bases; bases outside gene matches: 5. This CDR3 contains 15 residues. Germline CDR1 and CDR2: SGHTA and FQGTGA. Full variable domain (rest looked up from reference TRBV7-3 and TRBJ2-5): GAGVSQTPSNKVTEKGKYVELRCDPISGHTALYWYRQSLGQGPEFLIYFQGTGAADDSGLPNDRFFAVRPEGSVSTLKIQRTERGDSAVYLCASSLGLAGVETQYFGPGTRLLVL.

The DNA of the CDR3 is TGTGCCAGCAGGCCTTCCGGGACAGGGGCTGAAAAACTGTTTTTT. Protein sequence: CASRPSGTGAEKLFF. This chain links TRBV6-2 or TRBV6-3 with TRBJ1-4, with 10 bases that match TRBD1. Germline CDR1 and CDR2: MNHEY and SVGEGT. This CDR3 has 15 residues. V was pared by 6 bases and J by 7 bases, with 8 bases of the junction left unmatched.

V usage is TRBV5-1 and J usage is TRBJ1-4; D is perhaps TRBD1 (6 bases). This CDR3 is built from 15 residues. The germline gives CDR1 SGHRS, CDR2 YFSETQ. V was trimmed by 5 bases and J by 6 bases, leaving 17 bases between them. CDR3 protein: CASSIQTGRDEKLFF. Here the CDR3 DNA reads TGCGCCAGCAGTATCCAAACAGGGCGGGATGAAAAACTGTTTTTT.

CDR3: CATFQGGAEYTGNTIYF. The CDR3 DNA is TGTGCCACCTTCCAAGGAGGGGCGGAATACACTGGAAACACCATATATTTT. The V and J genes are TRBV7-8 and TRBJ1-3, with D maybe TRBD1 (5 bases). The CDR3 is 17 amino acids. The germline V gene has CDR1 SGHVS and CDR2 FQNEAQ. V shed 10 bases and J shed 2 bases, with 24 bases lying between them.

The rearrangement joins TRBV29-1 to TRBJ1-3; possibly TRBD1 for D (5 bases). CDR3 length: 12 residues. With 5 bases removed from V and 3 bases from J, the gap between germline ends came to 8 bases. Germline values: CDR1 SQVTM, CDR2 ANQGSEA. In DNA form, the CDR3 reads TGCAGCGTTACAGGAGATGGAAACACCATATATTTT. Translating it yields CSVTGDGNTIYF.

This clone was recorded once. The V gene is TRBV6-1, the J gene TRBJ1-1, with 11 nucleotides matching TRBD1. Germline loops: CDR1 MNHNS, CDR2 SASEGT. This CDR3 spans 15 amino acids. The V gene end was trimmed by 3 bases and the J gene end by 11 bases; junction bases not matched to a gene: 11. As DNA, the CDR3 is TGTGCCAGCAGTGAGGGGAGGACAGGGGGCCTGATCGCTTTCTTT. Translated, it gives CASSEGRTGGLIAFF.

About this clone: Other DNA sequences from this sample encode an identical CDR3 as well. This chain uses TRBV18 with TRBJ2-7; the match to TRBD1 covers 7 bases. V lost 2 bases and J lost 2; bases outside the gene matches: 3. The germline V gene has CDR1 KGHSH and CDR2 LQKENI. The CDR3 length is 14 residues. CDR3 in amino acids: CASSPRQGTYEQYF. In DNA, the CDR3 is TGTGCCAGCTCACCAAGACAGGGAACCTACGAGCAGTACTTC. The full variable domain, rest sourced from reference TRBV18 and TRBJ2-7, is NAGVMQNPRHLVRRRGQEARLRCSPMKGHSHVYWYRQLPEEGLKFMVYLQKENIIDESGMPKERFSAEFPKEGPSILRIQQVVRGDSAAYFCASSPRQGTYEQYFGPGTRLTVT.

This rearrangement joins TRBV27 to TRBJ2-3; the match to TRBD2 covers 8 bases. The CDR3 is 18 residues long. The J segment lost 0 bases and the V segment lost 7 bases, leaving 15 bases of the junction unmatched. Germline V gene data show CDR1 as MNHEY and CDR2 as SMNVEV (reference sequence). DNA of the CDR3: TGTGCCAGCACCCCAGGCCTAGCGGGTCCTTCTAGCACAGATACGCAGTATTTT. The encoded protein is CASTPGLAGPSSTDTQYF.

V gene TRBV24-1 combines with J gene TRBJ2-3, with D unresolved. CDR1 is KGHDR, CDR2 SFDVKD, per germline. The CDR3 sequence is 15 residues long. The ends were cut back, 6 bases at V and 2 bases at J, with 14 bases in the middle. The CDR3 nucleotides read TGTGCCACCAGTCGAGACGATTGGGCCACAGATACGCAGTATTTT. This encodes CATSRDDWATDTQYF.

The chain links TRBV27 to TRBJ1-5, with 8 bases matching TRBD1. J gave up 6 bases and V 6 bases, and 13 bases lay outside the gene matches. The CDR3 has 16 amino acids. CDR1 is MNHEY and CDR2 is SMNVEV in the germline V gene (reference sequence). CDR3: CASSNILGGTGQPQHF. The CDR3, as DNA: TGTGCCAGCAGCAACATCCTCGGGGGGACAGGTCAGCCCCAGCATTTT.

The gene calls are TRBV3-1 (or the pseudogene TRBV3-2) and TRBJ1-4, with D possibly being TRBD1 (5 bases). CDR3 length: 18 residues. CDR1 LGHDT and CDR2 YNNKEL come from the germline V gene (reference sequence). V shed 0 bases and J shed 8 bases, with 22 bases lying between them. The CDR3 loop is CASSQDGPSDSTQEKLFF. The CDR3 DNA is TGTGCCAGCAGCCAAGACGGGCCTTCAGACAGTACGCAAGAAAAACTGTTTTTT.

The CDR3 DNA is TGTGCCACCGATTTAGAGGGAGGCGGGGAGCTGTTTTTT. It encodes CATDLEGGGELFF. The chain has TRBV10-3 and TRBJ2-2, with D perhaps TRBD2 (6 bases). This CDR3 is 13 amino acids long. With 10 bases removed from V and 7 bases from J, the gap between germline ends came to 16 bases. The germline V gene encodes CDR1 ENHRY and CDR2 SYGVKD.

The chain has TRBV7-9 and TRBJ2-4; D is unclear. Germline CDR1 reads SEHNR; CDR2 reads FQNEAQ (reference sequence). The CDR3 contains 16 residues. V was pared by 1 base and J by 0 bases, with 10 bases between. The CDR3 DNA follows: TGTGCCAGCAGCTTAGTTGGAGCTCTAGCCAAAAACATTCAGTACTTC. Protein product: CASSLVGALAKNIQYF.

This chain uses TRBV7-9 with TRBJ2-7, with 7 bases matching TRBD1. V lost 4 bases, J lost 3 bases, and 6 bases stayed unmatched. The CDR3 covers 14 residues. CDR1 and CDR2 from the germline V gene are SEHNR and FQNEAQ (reference sequence). The CDR3 sequence: CASSWTGRGYEQYF. CDR3 DNA: TGTGCCAGCAGCTGGACAGGAAGGGGCTACGAGCAGTACTTC.

About this clone: The same CDR3 is also encoded by other DNA sequences in this sample. The V and J genes are TRBV11-2 and TRBJ1-1; D is perhaps TRBD1 (5 bases). The germline V gene encodes CDR1 SGHAT and CDR2 FQNNGV. V was shortened by 3 bases and J by 5 bases, with 10 bases between the two germline ends. The CDR3 contains 13 residues. This CDR3 is CASSLGGRTEAFF. The CDR3, as DNA: TGTGCCAGCAGCTTGGGGGGTAGGACTGAAGCTTTCTTT.

This clone was detected once. The V gene is TRBV4-1, the J gene TRBJ1-3; D gene unclear. Trimming took 2 bases from V and 4 from J, leaving 12 bases between them. Per the germline V gene, CDR1 is MGHRA and CDR2 is YSYEKL. The CDR3 loop spans 15 amino acids. Here the CDR3 DNA reads TGCGCCAGCAGCCAACCAAAACGTCGGGGAAACACCATATATTTT. Translated: CASSQPKRRGNTIYF.

Here the CDR3 DNA reads TGTGCCAGCAGCTCGGGACTAGCGGGAGAGACGCAGTATTTT. Its protein is CASSSGLAGETQYF. V usage is TRBV7-3 and J usage is TRBJ2-3, with 14 bases lining up with TRBD2. J was trimmed by 9 bases and V by 4 bases; bases with no gene match: 3. This CDR3 is built from 14 residues. Germline V gene sequence: CDR1 SGHTA, CDR2 FQGTGA.

The V gene is TRBV5-6, the J gene TRBJ1-4; the D gene is possibly TRBD1 (6 bases). The CDR3 runs to 15 residues. The germline V gene encodes CDR1 SGHDT and CDR2 YYEEEE. V lost 1 base and J 8 bases, leaving 15 bases between the germline ends. The CDR3 sequence: CASSLTPVRGEKLFF. CDR3 bases: TGTGCCAGCAGCTTGACCCCCGTAAGGGGGGAAAAACTGTTTTTT.

This chain connects TRBV6-6 to TRBJ2-7; TRBD2 matches at 7 bases. Germline V gene data show CDR1 as MNHNY and CDR2 as SVGAGI (reference sequence). The V segment lost 5 bases and the J segment 3 bases; nucleotides outside the gene matches: 4. CDR3 length: 13 amino acids. CDR3 DNA: TGTGCCAGCAGTCTCGCGGGGGACTACGAGCAGTACTTC. Amino acids: CASSLAGDYEQYF.

The genes are TRBV6-5 and TRBJ1-2; a possible D gene is TRBD1 (5 bases). Germline V gene sequence: CDR1 MNHEY, CDR2 SVGAGI. The CDR3 totals 15 residues. V lost 6 bases and J lost 7, with 21 bases in between. Here the CDR3 DNA reads TGTGCCAGCAGGCCCTTAGCACAGGTGGAAGGTGGCTACACCTTC. Protein sequence: CASRPLAQVEGGYTF.

V and J are TRBV2 and TRBJ2-1, with 13 bases that match TRBD2. In germline, CDR1 is SNHLY, CDR2 FYNNEI. CDR3 size: 14 residues. V shed 8 bases, J shed 6 bases, and the junction held 4 bases outside the gene matches. CDR3 protein: CASARLAGGNEQFF. The CDR3 DNA follows: TGTGCCAGCGCTCGACTAGCGGGGGGCAATGAGCAGTTCTTC.

The V and J genes are TRBV7-9 and TRBJ2-2; tentatively, D is TRBD1 (6 bases). Germline V gene sequence: CDR1 SEHNR, CDR2 FQNEAQ (reference sequence). With 5 bases removed from V and 1 base from J, the gap between germline ends came to 8 bases. The CDR3 loop spans 14 amino acids. The CDR3 bases are TGTGCCAGCAGCGAAGGGGGGAACACCGGGGAGCTGTTTTTT. Amino acids: CASSEGGNTGELFF.

The chain has TRBV2 and TRBJ1-1, with D perhaps matching TRBD1 (5 bases). The V end lost 8 bases, the J end lost 6 bases, and 16 bases lay between the germline ends. Germline CDR1 reads SNHLY; CDR2 reads FYNNEI. The CDR3 is made up of 13 amino acids. CDR3 nucleotide sequence: TGTGCCAGCGGACCGACCGGGGGGGCTGAAGCTTTCTTT. It codes for CASGPTGGAEAFF.

V gene TRBV19 combines with J gene TRBJ2-7, with D perhaps matching TRBD1 (5 bases). V was shortened by 3 bases and J by 3 bases, with 12 bases between the two germline ends. CDR3 length equals 14 residues. CDR1 is LNHDA, CDR2 SQIVND, per germline (reference sequence). The CDR3 DNA follows: TGTGCCAGTAGTATTCTCCCAGGGAACTACGAGCAGTACTTC. Translation: CASSILPGNYEQYF.

The rearrangement joins TRBV10-3 to TRBJ1-2; 7 bases are shared with TRBD1. The V gene's germline CDR1 is ENHRY and CDR2 SYGVKD. The V segment lost 3 bases and the J segment 0 bases; nucleotides outside the gene matches: 7. The CDR3 is 16 amino acids. CDR3 region: CAISDDRVRSNYGYTF. In DNA, the CDR3 is TGTGCCATCAGTGATGACAGGGTTAGGTCTAACTATGGCTACACCTTC.